This passage covers 10 T cell receptor beta chains from one sample sequenced in a study of OX40 agonist ivuxolimab in advanced cancers. TCRdb keeps only in-frame clones here, not all; method: immunoSEQ multiplex PCR. Found here are 80,000 to 90,000 clones, around 80% of them singletons; the top ten hold approximately 1.5%. Specimen: CD4+ or CD8+ T cells sorted from blood, collected in a trial of the OX40 agonist ivuxolimab. All receptors derive from an adult with an advanced solid tumor such as melanoma, head and neck, liver or kidney cancer.

The chain joins TRBV19 to TRBJ1-1; weak D call: TRBD1 (6 bases). Trimming took off 0 bases at V and 11 bases at J, with 13 bases between the two ends. The CDR3 consists of 13 residues. Looked up from germline, CDR1 is LNHDA and CDR2 is SQIVND (reference sequence). The CDR3 is CASSIEARGRAFF. The CDR3 nucleotides read TGTGCCAGTAGTATAGAGGCACGGGGGCGGGCTTTCTTT.

The chain employs TRBV7-6 and TRBJ2-1; 8 bases agree with TRBD2. Germline CDR1 and CDR2: SGHVS and FNYEAQ. This CDR3 is built from 14 residues. V was pared by 8 bases and J by 8 bases, with 11 bases of the junction left unmatched. The CDR3 DNA sequence: TGTGCCAGCGATCCGGGACTAGTCACCGATGAGCAGTTCTTC. It is translated as CASDPGLVTDEQFF.

V usage is TRBV2 and J usage is TRBJ2-3, with D perhaps TRBD1 (6 bases). Germline V gene lookup returns CDR1 SNHLY and CDR2 FYNNEI. The CDR3 sequence is 12 residues long. Trimming removed 5 bases from V and 8 bases from J, with 11 bases in between. Here the CDR3 reads CASSLLGGTQYF. The CDR3 DNA reads TGTGCCAGCAGTTTGCTAGGGGGTACGCAGTATTTT.

This clone was recorded only once. The chain joins TRBV29-1 to TRBJ2-3, with 8 positions matching TRBD1. The length of the CDR3 is 13 residues. The V gene end was trimmed by 5 bases and the J gene end by 1 base; junction bases not matched to a gene: 2. Germline CDR1 reads SQVTM; CDR2 reads ANQGSEA. The CDR3 loop reads CSVSQGGTDTQYF. The CDR3 coding sequence is TGCAGCGTTTCACAGGGGGGCACAGATACGCAGTATTTT.

The chain joins TRBV7-2 to TRBJ2-7; 7 nucleotides match TRBD1. V gave up 3 bases and J gave up 5 bases; unmatched junction bases: 7. This CDR3 is 14 amino acids long. From germline, CDR1 is SGHTA and CDR2 FQGNSA. CDR3 DNA: TGTGCCAGCAGCTTGGGGACAGCCAGCGACGAGCAGTACTTC. Its protein is CASSLGTASDEQYF.

The V call is TRBV30, the J call TRBJ2-2, with 9 nucleotides matching TRBD1. This CDR3 has 16 amino acids. V was clipped by 3 bases and J by 5 bases; unmatched bases: 10. Germline assignment: CDR1 GTSNPN and CDR2 SVGIG (reference sequence). CDR3 in amino acids: CAWRNSGTGRTGELFF. The CDR3 nucleotides are TGTGCCTGGAGGAACTCCGGGACAGGGAGGACCGGGGAGCTGTTTTTT.

This clone came up a few times. The V call is TRBV2, the J call TRBJ1-5; 8 bases are a match to TRBD1. This CDR3 comprises 13 residues. Germline CDR1 and CDR2: SNHLY and FYNNEI. J was trimmed by 5 bases and V by 4 bases; bases with no gene match: 1. The CDR3 DNA follows: TGTGCCAGCAGTGCAGGGGGCCATCAGCCCCAGCATTTT. Translating gives CASSAGGHQPQHF.

The J gene is TRBJ2-3, the V gene TRBV9; 10 bases fit TRBD1. The length of the CDR3 is 19 residues. The germline gives CDR1 SGDLS, CDR2 YYNGEE. V gave up 1 base and J gave up 1 base; unmatched junction bases: 12. DNA of the CDR3: TGTGCCAGCAGCGTAAGTCCGGGACAGGGGATTGGGGGCACAGATACGCAGTATTTT. Its translation: CASSVSPGQGIGGTDTQYF.

The count of this clone is one. DNA of the CDR3: TGTGCCAGCAGCCCGGCGGGACAGCCTTCTGGAAACACCATATATTTT. Translated: CASSPAGQPSGNTIYF. The J gene is TRBJ1-3, the V gene TRBV7-7, with 7 bases matching TRBD1. The germline V gene encodes CDR1 SSHAT and CDR2 FNYEAQ (reference sequence). Losses at the gene ends were 5 bases for V and 1 base for J; bases not matched to a gene: 8. The CDR3 is 16 residues long.

A single count supports this clone. The chain carries TRBV2 and TRBJ1-1; D not resolved. This CDR3 region has 12 residues. Germline lookup yields CDR1 SNHLY and CDR2 FYNNEI. V was pared by 5 bases and J by 0 bases, with 4 bases between. CDR3 sequence reads: CASSKMNTEAFF. DNA for the CDR3: TGTGCCAGCAGTAAAATGAACACTGAAGCTTTCTTT.